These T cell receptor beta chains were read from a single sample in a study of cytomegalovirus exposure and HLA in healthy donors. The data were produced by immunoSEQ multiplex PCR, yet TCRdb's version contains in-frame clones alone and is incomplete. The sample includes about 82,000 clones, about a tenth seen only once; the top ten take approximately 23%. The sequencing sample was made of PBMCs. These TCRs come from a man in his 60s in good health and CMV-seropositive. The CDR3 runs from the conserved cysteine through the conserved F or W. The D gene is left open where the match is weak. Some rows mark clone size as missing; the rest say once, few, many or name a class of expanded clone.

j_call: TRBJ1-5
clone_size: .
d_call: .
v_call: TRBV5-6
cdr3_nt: TGTGCCAGCAGCCAAGGACGCGGGAATCAGCCCCAGCATTTT
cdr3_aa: CASSQGRGNQPQHF

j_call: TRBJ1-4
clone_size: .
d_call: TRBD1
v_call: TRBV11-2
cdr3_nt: TGTGCCAGCACCAGGGACAGGGGGCTGCAGGAAAAACTGTTTTTT
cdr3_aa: CASTRDRGLQEKLFF

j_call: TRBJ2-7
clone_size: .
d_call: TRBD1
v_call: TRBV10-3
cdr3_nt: TGTGCCATCAAAGCCGGGACAGCCTCCTACGAGCAGTACTTC
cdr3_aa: CAIKAGTASYEQYF

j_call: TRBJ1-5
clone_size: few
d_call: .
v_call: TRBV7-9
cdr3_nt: TGTGCCAGCAGCTTAGCCAGGGGTCCCAATCAGCCCCAGCATTTT
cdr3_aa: CASSLARGPNQPQHF

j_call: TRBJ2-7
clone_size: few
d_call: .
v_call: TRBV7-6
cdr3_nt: TGTGCCAGCAGCCCAGGACGGGGAGGCGAGCAGTACTTC
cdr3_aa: CASSPGRGGEQYF

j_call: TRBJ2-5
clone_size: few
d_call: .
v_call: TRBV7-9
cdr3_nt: TGTGCCAGCAGCTTCGGCCAGGTAGAGACCCAGTACTTC
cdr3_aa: CASSFGQVETQYF

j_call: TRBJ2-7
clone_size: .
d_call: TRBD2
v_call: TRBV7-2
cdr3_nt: TGTGCCAGCACCCTTGGACTAGCGGGAGTGGGCGAGCAGTACTTC
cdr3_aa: CASTLGLAGVGEQYF

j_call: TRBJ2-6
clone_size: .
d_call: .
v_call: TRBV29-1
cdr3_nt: TGCAGCGTCAGGACACCTGGGGCCAACGTCCTGACTTTC
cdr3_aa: CSVRTPGANVLTF

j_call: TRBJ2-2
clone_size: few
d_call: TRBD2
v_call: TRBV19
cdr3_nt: TGTGCCAGTAATCGAGCGGGAGCCGCGAACACCGGGGAGCTGTTTTTT
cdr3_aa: CASNRAGAANTGELFF

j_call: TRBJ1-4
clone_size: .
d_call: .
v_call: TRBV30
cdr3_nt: TGTGCCTGGAGTCCGGGGAGGGTTGGTGAAAAACTGTTTTTT
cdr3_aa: CAWSPGRVGEKLFF

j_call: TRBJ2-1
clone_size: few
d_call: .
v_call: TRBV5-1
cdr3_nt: TGCGCCAGCAGCTTCCCGGAGGGGCTATTACCTAATGAGCAGTTCTTC
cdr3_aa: CASSFPEGLLPNEQFF

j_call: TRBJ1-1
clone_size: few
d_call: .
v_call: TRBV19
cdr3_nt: TGTGCCAGTAGTTTCTATCAGGGAAACACTGAAGCTTTCTTT
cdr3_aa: CASSFYQGNTEAFF

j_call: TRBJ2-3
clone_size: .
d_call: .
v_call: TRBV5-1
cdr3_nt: TGCGCCAGCAGCCCTAGGACAGTTCTTCCAGATACGCAGTATTTT
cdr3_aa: CASSPRTVLPDTQYF

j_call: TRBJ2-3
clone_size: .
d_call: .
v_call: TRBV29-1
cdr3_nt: TGCAGCGTTGAGTTGGCGGGGGATACGCAGTATTTT
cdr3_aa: CSVELAGDTQYF

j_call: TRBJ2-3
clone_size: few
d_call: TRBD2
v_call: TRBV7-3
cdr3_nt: TGTGCCAGCAGCCCCAGCGGGACCAGCACAGATACGCAGTATTTT
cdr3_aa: CASSPSGTSTDTQYF

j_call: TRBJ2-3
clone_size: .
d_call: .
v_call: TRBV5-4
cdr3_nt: TGTGCCAGCAGTCGACAACATAGCGGCTTCACAGATACGCAGTATTTT
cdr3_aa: CASSRQHSGFTDTQYF

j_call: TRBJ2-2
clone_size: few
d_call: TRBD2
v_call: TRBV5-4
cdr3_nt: TGTGCCAGCAGCCCTGGACTAGCGGGACTGAACACCGGGGAGCTGTTTTTT
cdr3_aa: CASSPGLAGLNTGELFF

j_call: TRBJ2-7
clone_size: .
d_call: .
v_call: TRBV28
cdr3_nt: TGTGCCAGCAGTGAGCAGGGATACGAGCAGTACTTC
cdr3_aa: CASSEQGYEQYF

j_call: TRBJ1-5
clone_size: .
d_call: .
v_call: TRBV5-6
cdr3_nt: TGTGCCAGCAGCACCGACAGGATTTCGCCCCAGCATTTT
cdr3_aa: CASSTDRISPQHF

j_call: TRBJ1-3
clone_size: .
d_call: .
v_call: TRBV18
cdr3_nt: TGTGCCAGCTCACCCTCCGCGTCCTCTGGAAACACCATATATTTT
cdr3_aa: CASSPSASSGNTIYF

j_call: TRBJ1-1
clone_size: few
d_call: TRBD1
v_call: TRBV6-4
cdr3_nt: TGTGCCAGCAGCGCCACAGGGGCTGCGGCACCTTTCTTT
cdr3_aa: CASSATGAAAPFF

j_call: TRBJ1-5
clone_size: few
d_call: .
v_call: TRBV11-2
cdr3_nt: TGTGCCAGCAGCTTAGGAATACAGGGCCAGCCCCAGCATTTT
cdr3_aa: CASSLGIQGQPQHF

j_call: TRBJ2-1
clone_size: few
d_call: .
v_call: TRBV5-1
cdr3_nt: TGCGCCACCCAACGAGAGGCCAGCTCCTACAATGAGCAGTTCTTC
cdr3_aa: CATQREASSYNEQFF

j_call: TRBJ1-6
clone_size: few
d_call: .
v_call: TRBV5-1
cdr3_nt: TGCGCCAGCAGCTCAGACAGTAATTCACCCCTCCACTTT
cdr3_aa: CASSSDSNSPLHF

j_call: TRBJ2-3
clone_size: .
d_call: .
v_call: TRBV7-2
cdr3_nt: TGTGCCAGCAGCTCGACTCCCGACTTCACAGATACGCAGTATTTT
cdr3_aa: CASSSTPDFTDTQYF

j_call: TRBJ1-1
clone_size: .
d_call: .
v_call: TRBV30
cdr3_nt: TGTGCCTGGAGTGTGGGGCATGGGAACACTGAAGCTTTCTTT
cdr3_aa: CAWSVGHGNTEAFF

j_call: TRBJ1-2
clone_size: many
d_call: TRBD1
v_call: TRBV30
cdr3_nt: TGTGCCTGGAGTGTACCCGGGGACAGGTCTACCTTC
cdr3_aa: CAWSVPGDRSTF

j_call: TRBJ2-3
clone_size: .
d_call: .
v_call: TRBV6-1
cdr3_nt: TGTGCCAGCAGTGAAGTTGTCGGGAGCGCAGATACGCAGTATTTT
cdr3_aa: CASSEVVGSADTQYF

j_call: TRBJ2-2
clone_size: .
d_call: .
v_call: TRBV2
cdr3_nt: TGTGCCATGACAGAGAACACCGGGGAGCTGTTTTTT
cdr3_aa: CAMTENTGELFF

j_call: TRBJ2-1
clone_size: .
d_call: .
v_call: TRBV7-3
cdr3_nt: TGTGCCAGCAGCTTACGCGGGGGCCCGTCCTACAATGAGCAGTTCTTC
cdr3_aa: CASSLRGGPSYNEQFF

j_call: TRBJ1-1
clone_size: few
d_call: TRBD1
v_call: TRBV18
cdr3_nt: TGTGCCAGCTCACCACCGGCACAGGGGGTAGGCACTGAAGCTTTCTTT
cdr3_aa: CASSPPAQGVGTEAFF